Shown below are 15 T cell receptor beta chains from a single sample sequenced in a study of technical replicates of blood from a handful of donors (dated by TCRdb to the late 2010s). Libraries were built with the immunoSEQ multiplex PCR assay. TCRdb provides this immuneACCESS table in a form limited to in-frame rearrangements. Some clones are lacking; in checked studies, under half of them reflect an unresolved V gene, and why the rest are absent is not known. The sample yields under 85,000 clones; roughly 93% were counted once. The ten top clones hold about 0.37% of the sample. Sequencing was performed on T cells isolated from PBMCs. The receptors come from a human donor in good health.

V usage is TRBV10-3 and J usage is TRBJ2-1, with 7 bases fitting TRBD2. Germline CDR1 and CDR2: ENHRY and SYGVKD. CDR3 length: 16 residues. The V gene end was trimmed by 2 bases and the J gene end by 5 bases; junction bases not matched to a gene: 9. The CDR3 nucleotides are TGTGCCATCAGTGAGGGAGGGCTAGCGGAGCACAATGAGCAGTTCTTC. It encodes CAISEGGLAEHNEQFF.

The chain carries TRBV7-2 and TRBJ2-1; D is possibly TRBD2 (6 bases). The ends were cut back, 5 bases at V and 9 bases at J, with 17 bases in the middle. Germline CDR1 SGHTA, CDR2 FQGNSA. The CDR3 covers 14 residues. CDR3 sequence (DNA): TGTGCCAGCAGCCAGGGACTCGCGGGCGGTGAGCAGTTCTTC. Residues: CASSQGLAGGEQFF.

The chain carries TRBV30 and TRBJ2-7; the D is unclear. V was trimmed by 0 bases and J by 0 bases, leaving 6 bases between them. Germline CDR1 reads GTSNPN; CDR2 reads SVGIG (reference sequence). This CDR3 region has 13 residues. The CDR3 region is CAWSVFSSYEQYF. The CDR3 coding sequence is TGTGCCTGGAGTGTTTTCAGCTCCTACGAGCAGTACTTC.

The genes are TRBV7-3 and TRBJ2-7, with D tentatively TRBD1 (5 bases). The V gene's germline CDR1 is SGHTA and CDR2 FQGTGA. This CDR3 is built from 13 residues. Trimming left V 0 bases short and J 2 bases short, with 5 bases between. CDR3: CASSLTRAYEQYF. The CDR3 DNA is TGTGCCAGCAGCTTAACCAGGGCCTACGAGCAGTACTTC.

The chain is built from TRBV29-1 and TRBJ2-1; 10 bases align to TRBD2. The ends lost 1 base at V and 2 bases at J; junction bases unmatched: 11. There are 18 residues in the CDR3. Germline CDR1 SQVTM, CDR2 ANQGSEA. In DNA, the CDR3 is TGCAGCGTTGAAGGACTTGGGACTAGCGAATCTCCCTACAATGAGCAGTTCTTC. It encodes CSVEGLGTSESPYNEQFF.

J is TRBJ1-1 and V is TRBV19; 7 bases align to TRBD1. The V gene's germline CDR1 is LNHDA and CDR2 SQIVND (reference sequence). The V and J ends lost 5 bases and 11 bases, in that order; junction bases with no gene match: 11. This CDR3 region has 13 residues. The CDR3 DNA sequence: TGTGCCAGTAGTCCAGGCCCTAACAGGGGCGCTTTCTTT. It codes for CASSPGPNRGAFF. Full variable domain (rest looked up from reference TRBV19 and TRBJ1-1): DGGITQSPKYLFRKEGQNVTLSCEQNLNHDAMYWYRQDPGQGLRLIYYSQIVNDFQKGDIAEGYSVSREKKESFPLTVTSAQKNPTAFYLCASSPGPNRGAFFGQGTRLTVV.

The genes are TRBV6-5 and TRBJ2-7; TRBD1 aligns across 9 bases. The V gene end was trimmed by 0 bases and the J gene end by 4 bases; junction bases not matched to a gene: 4. Germline V lookup: CDR1 MNHEY, CDR2 SVGAGI. The CDR3 is made up of 15 amino acids. The CDR3: CASSYSTGGGYEQYF. CDR3 in DNA: TGTGCCAGCAGTTACTCGACAGGGGGGGGGTACGAGCAGTACTTC.

The CDR3 DNA follows: TGTGCCAGCAGCGTAGCGGCTAGCGGGGTCCGGCACAATGAGCAGTTCTTC. Protein sequence: CASSVAASGVRHNEQFF. The J gene is TRBJ2-1, the V gene TRBV9; TRBD2 aligns across 9 bases. This CDR3 is 17 amino acids long. Germline trimming cut 0 bases from V and 5 bases from J; bases unmatched to any gene: 9. Germline lookup yields CDR1 SGDLS and CDR2 YYNGEE.

The V and J genes are TRBV5-4 and TRBJ2-3; 15 nucleotides line up with TRBD2. The CDR3 is made up of 15 amino acids. Germline V CDR1 and CDR2: SGHNT, YYREEE (reference sequence). Unmatched junction bases numbered 6, after V lost 5 bases and J lost 8 bases. As DNA, the CDR3 is TGTGCCAGCAGAGATGGACTAGCGGGGGGGGGTACGCAGTATTTT. Translating gives CASRDGLAGGGTQYF.

V usage is TRBV5-1 and J usage is TRBJ1-2, with a tentative D call TRBD1 (5 bases). Looked up from germline, CDR1 is SGHRS and CDR2 is YFSETQ. This CDR3 comprises 14 residues. Between the trimmed V and J ends, which lost 4 bases and 0 bases, there was a span of 10 bases. The CDR3 is CASSPDTANYGYTF. DNA of the CDR3: TGCGCCAGCAGCCCGGACACCGCTAACTATGGCTACACCTTC.

In its sample, this clone was seen a few times. This chain uses TRBV7-9 with TRBJ1-3; D is uncertain. Germline values: CDR1 SEHNR, CDR2 FQNEAQ (reference sequence). Trimming removed 4 bases at V and 2 bases at J, with 6 bases between. The CDR3 has 13 amino acids. The chain's CDR3 is CASSSSPGNTIYF. CDR3 coding DNA: TGTGCCAGCAGCTCCTCCCCTGGAAACACCATATATTTT.

This chain joins TRBV12-2 and TRBJ2-7; TRBD2, the table's D call, was not compared with the DNA. TRBV12-2 is recorded as a pseudogene. The CDR3 has 14 residues. CDR3 sequence reads: CASRPGTSSYEQYF. CDR3 DNA: TGTGCAAGTCGTCCCGGGACTAGCAGCTACGAGCAGTACTTC.

This clone was detected a few times. J is TRBJ1-2 and V is TRBV28; D ambiguous. This CDR3 comprises 14 residues. Looked up from germline, CDR1 is MDHEN and CDR2 is SYDVKM. The ends were cut back, 6 bases at V and 2 bases at J, with 13 bases in the middle. CDR3 DNA: TGTGCCAGCAGGACAAGACCTGCAAACTATGGCTACACCTTC. This sequence encodes CASRTRPANYGYTF.

This chain uses TRBV5-1 with TRBJ2-3, with 8 bases lining up with TRBD2. The CDR3 is 16 amino acids. Germline V gene data show CDR1 as SGHRS and CDR2 as YFSETQ. Trimming removed 1 base from V and 6 bases from J; junction bases left unmatched: 10. CDR3 sequence reads: CASSLMSGRVGDTQYF. The CDR3 DNA sequence: TGCGCCAGCAGCTTGATGAGCGGGAGAGTCGGGGATACGCAGTATTTT.

The gene calls are TRBV28 and TRBJ2-7; D perhaps matches TRBD1 (5 bases). Per germline, CDR1 MDHEN and CDR2 SYDVKM. The CDR3 is 18 amino acids. Between the trimmed V and J ends, which lost 3 bases and 3 bases, there was a span of 24 bases. DNA for the CDR3: TGTGCCAGCAGTTTCCCCCCCAGTTTATCCCAGGGAAACTACGAGCAGTACTTC. This sequence encodes CASSFPPSLSQGNYEQYF.